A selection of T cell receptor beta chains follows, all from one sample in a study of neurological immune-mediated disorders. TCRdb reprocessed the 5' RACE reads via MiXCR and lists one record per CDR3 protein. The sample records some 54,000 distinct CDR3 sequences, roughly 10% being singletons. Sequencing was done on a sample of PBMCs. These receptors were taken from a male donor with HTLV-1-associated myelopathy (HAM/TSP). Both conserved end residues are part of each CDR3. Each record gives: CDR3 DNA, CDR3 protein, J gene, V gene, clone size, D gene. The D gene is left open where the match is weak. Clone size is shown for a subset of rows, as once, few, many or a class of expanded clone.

TGCGCCAGCAGCTTTAGCGGGGGGGCCTACGAGCAGTACTTC,CASSFSGGAYEQYF,TRBJ2-7,TRBV5-1,many,TRBD2
TGTGCCAGCAGAGTACAGGGGGGCTCGACCCAGTACTTC,CASRVQGGSTQYF,TRBJ2-5,TRBV12-3/TRBV12-4,many,TRBD1
TGTGATGGCACGTGGGTCACTGAAGCTTTCTTT,CDGTWVTEAFF,TRBJ1-1,TRBV10-3,many,.
TGTGCCAGCAGCCCGACCCAAGAGATCCCAGGTTCCCAGCAGTACTTC,CASSPTQEIPGSQQYF,TRBJ2-7,TRBV7-2,many,.
TGTGCCAGCAGTCTCAGGGGACGGAACACTGAAGCTTTCTTT,CASSLRGRNTEAFF,TRBJ1-1,TRBV28,many,.
TGTGCCAGCAGCTCTCGAGGGGGCACCGGGGAGCTGTTTTTT,CASSSRGGTGELFF,TRBJ2-2,TRBV7-6,many,.
TGTGCCAGCAGCCCCGGGACAGTCTCTGGAAACACCATATATTTT,CASSPGTVSGNTIYF,TRBJ1-3,TRBV3-1,many,TRBD1
TGTGCCAGCACACGGCCGGGGTTGGGCAATGAGCAGTTCTTC,CASTRPGLGNEQFF,TRBJ2-1,TRBV28,.,.
TGTGCCACCAGCAGAGAGGGGACAGGGACTTACTCTGGGGCCAACGTCCTGACTTTC,CATSREGTGTYSGANVLTF,TRBJ2-6,TRBV15,many,TRBD1
TGTGCCAGCAGCGCCGCGACCGCGAACACTGAAGCTTTCTTT,CASSAATANTEAFF,TRBJ1-1,TRBV5-6,many,.
TGTGCCAGCAGTCTTAGACAGGGGCTTATCTATGGCTACACCTTC,CASSLRQGLIYGYTF,TRBJ1-2,TRBV28,few,TRBD1
TGTGCCAGCAGTCCTACTAGGGGTCACTATGGCTACACCTTC,CASSPTRGHYGYTF,TRBJ1-2,TRBV27,many,.
TGTGCCAGCAGTGTTTACGGGACAGTTCATGGTACGCAGTATTTT,CASSVYGTVHGTQYF,TRBJ2-3,TRBV2,many,TRBD1
TGTGCCACCAGCAGAGATCAAAATGGCTACACCTTC,CATSRDQNGYTF,TRBJ1-2,TRBV15,many,.
TGTGCCAGCAGTACCACCGGGGCCCTTAAGACAGATACGCAGTATTTT,CASSTTGALKTDTQYF,TRBJ2-3,TRBV6-6,many,.
TGCAGTGCTAGAGTGGGGGGCGGGGAGACCCAGTACTTC,CSARVGGGETQYF,TRBJ2-5,TRBV20-1,.,.
TGTGCCAGCCGGAGGGCAGGGAGCACCGGGGAGCTGTTTTTT,CASRRAGSTGELFF,TRBJ2-2,TRBV2,many,.
TGTGCCAGTAGCGACGGGACAGGGATCTCCTACGAGCAGTACTTC,CASSDGTGISYEQYF,TRBJ2-7,TRBV19,few,TRBD1
TGCAGTGCTAGGGAGGACAACAGGAACACTGAAGCTTTCTTT,CSAREDNRNTEAFF,TRBJ1-1,TRBV20-1,many,.
TGTGCCAGTATCGGACAGGGGGATTCACCCCTCCACTTT,CASIGQGDSPLHF,TRBJ1-6,TRBV19,many,TRBD1
TGTGCCAGCAGTCATACCCGGGACAGGGGTTCCAATCAGCCCCAGCATTTT,CASSHTRDRGSNQPQHF,TRBJ1-5,TRBV6-2/TRBV6-3,.,TRBD1
TGTGCCACCAGCGGGGGTTTGGCCACTGAAGCTTTCTTT,CATSGGLATEAFF,TRBJ1-1,TRBV15,many,.
TGCAGTGCTAGAGATGAGGGACAGGGTGACCAAGAGACCCAGTACTTC,CSARDEGQGDQETQYF,TRBJ2-5,TRBV20-1,many,TRBD1
TGTGCCAGCAGCTCCTTGGAATTACTAGACAGGTACCTGGTCTTC,CASSSLELLDRYLVF,TRBJ2-1,TRBV5-6,many,.
TGCAGTGCTAGAGAACGGGGAAGGGCCGGGGAGCTGTTTTTT,CSARERGRAGELFF,TRBJ2-2,TRBV20-1,many,.
TGCAGTGCTAGCGAGGGACGGAGGTACAATGAGCAGTTCTTC,CSASEGRRYNEQFF,TRBJ2-1,TRBV20-1,many,.
TGTGCCAGCTTGGGGGTAGGAGGTAACTCTGAAGCTTTCTTT,CASLGVGGNSEAFF,TRBJ1-1,TRBV25-1,many,.
TGCAGCGTTGTGGTTAGCTCCTACAATGAGCAGTTCTTC,CSVVVSSYNEQFF,TRBJ2-1,TRBV29-1,many,.
TGCAGTGCTAGGGATCAAGGGCGAACCACTGAAGCTTTCTTT,CSARDQGRTTEAFF,TRBJ1-1,TRBV20-1,.,.
TGCGCCAGCAGCCCCGGGGGGGGCCCCTTCCGAGCTGAAGCTTTCTTT,CASSPGGGPFRAEAFF,TRBJ1-1,TRBV4-3,many,.
TGTGCCAGCAGCCGCAAGATCCGAAGCAATGAGCAGTTCTTC,CASSRKIRSNEQFF,TRBJ2-1,TRBV21-1,many,.
TGTGCCAGCAGCTTAGTGGCCGGCAGGGCCGGCTATGGCTACACCTTC,CASSLVAGRAGYGYTF,TRBJ1-2,TRBV11-2,many,.
TGTGCCACCAGCAGCGGACAGGGGGCTGGAAACACCATATATTTT,CATSSGQGAGNTIYF,TRBJ1-3,TRBV15,many,TRBD1
TGTGCCAGCAGGTCGATAGCGGTCTCAGGACCAGATACGCAGTATTTT,CASRSIAVSGPDTQYF,TRBJ2-3,TRBV6-2/TRBV6-3,many,.
TGTGCCAGCTCACCACCGGGCCGGTCTGAAGCTTTCTTT,CASSPPGRSEAFF,TRBJ1-1,TRBV18,many,.
TGTGCCAGCAGCTTAGGTGTTTGGGGGGCCACTGAAGCTTTCTTT,CASSLGVWGATEAFF,TRBJ1-1,TRBV7-2,many,.
TGTGCCAGCAGTGAAGCTAGCGGGGGGGCCGGGGAGCTGTTTTTT,CASSEASGGAGELFF,TRBJ2-2,TRBV6-1,many,TRBD2
TGTGCCAGCAGCCAAGGCGGCGAGGGCTACACCTTC,CASSQGGEGYTF,TRBJ1-2,TRBV3-1,many,.
TGTGCCAGCATGGGACAGTCTCCGCTTCCGGAAAAACTGTTTTTT,CASMGQSPLPEKLFF,TRBJ1-4,TRBV6-1,few,TRBD1
TGCGCCAGCAGCTTGGAAGCACGAACCTACGAGCAGTACTTC,CASSLEARTYEQYF,TRBJ2-7,TRBV5-1,many,.
TGCAGTGCTAGACCACGGCAGGGATCCCAAGAGACCCAGTACTTC,CSARPRQGSQETQYF,TRBJ2-5,TRBV20-1,few,.
TGTGCCAGCAGTTACTTACCCGAGGTAGTACCTCAGGGCCCCCTCCACTTT,CASSYLPEVVPQGPLHF,TRBJ1-6,TRBV6-5,many,.